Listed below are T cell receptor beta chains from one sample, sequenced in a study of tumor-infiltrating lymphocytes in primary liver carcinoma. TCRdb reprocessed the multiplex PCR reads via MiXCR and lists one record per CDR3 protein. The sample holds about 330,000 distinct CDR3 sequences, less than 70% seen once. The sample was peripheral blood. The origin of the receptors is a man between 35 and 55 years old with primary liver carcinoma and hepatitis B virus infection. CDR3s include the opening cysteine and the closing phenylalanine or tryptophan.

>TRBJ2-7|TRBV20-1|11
CSAYHTYEQYF
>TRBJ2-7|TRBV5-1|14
CANSRDSGSYEQYF
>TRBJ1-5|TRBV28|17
CASSSEFGPWDNQPQHF
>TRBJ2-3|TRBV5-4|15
CAGSWTGGAGDTQYF
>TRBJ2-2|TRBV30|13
CGWSVRDTGELFF
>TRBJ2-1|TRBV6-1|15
CASSDPPRGYNEQFF
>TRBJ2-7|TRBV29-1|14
CSGITGSSTYEQYF
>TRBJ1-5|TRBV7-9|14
CASSWGGGDQPQHF
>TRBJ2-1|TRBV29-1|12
CSVGTGDGEQFF
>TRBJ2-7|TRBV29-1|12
CSVGRVPDEQYF
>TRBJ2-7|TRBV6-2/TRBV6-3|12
CASSFVQTEQYF
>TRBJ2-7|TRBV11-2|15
CANSSRAGKGYEQYF
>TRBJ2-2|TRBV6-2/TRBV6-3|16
CASSHTGGANTGELFF
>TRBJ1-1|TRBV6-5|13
CASGLKPTGKAFF
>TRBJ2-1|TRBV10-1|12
CASSQSWSEQFF
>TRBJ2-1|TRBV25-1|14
CASNIPGQGNEQFF
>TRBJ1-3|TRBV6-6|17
CASSYSGLRSSGNTIYF
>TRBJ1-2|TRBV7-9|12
CASSPQGYGYTF
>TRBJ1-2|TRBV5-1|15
CASSLRTGTNYGYTF
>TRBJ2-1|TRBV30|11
CAWSRSPEQFF
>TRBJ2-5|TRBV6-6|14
CASRNQRAREIQYF
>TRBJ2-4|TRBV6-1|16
CASRLGLGQGEDIQYF
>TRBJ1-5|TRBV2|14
CASIPHGPGQPQHF
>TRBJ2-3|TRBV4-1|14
CVSSQDWDSFTQYF
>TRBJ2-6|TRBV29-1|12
CCVVSGANVLTF
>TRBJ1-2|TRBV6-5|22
CANSYHETRHPRDRGTVYGYTF
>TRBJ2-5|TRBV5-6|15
CASSWGQGAGETQYF
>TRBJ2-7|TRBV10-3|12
CATSASPYEQYF
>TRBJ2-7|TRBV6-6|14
CASSYAGLLYELYF
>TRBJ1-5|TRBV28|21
CASTLSLERTGVPSSNQPQHF
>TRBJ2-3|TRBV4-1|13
CASSQAETDTQYF